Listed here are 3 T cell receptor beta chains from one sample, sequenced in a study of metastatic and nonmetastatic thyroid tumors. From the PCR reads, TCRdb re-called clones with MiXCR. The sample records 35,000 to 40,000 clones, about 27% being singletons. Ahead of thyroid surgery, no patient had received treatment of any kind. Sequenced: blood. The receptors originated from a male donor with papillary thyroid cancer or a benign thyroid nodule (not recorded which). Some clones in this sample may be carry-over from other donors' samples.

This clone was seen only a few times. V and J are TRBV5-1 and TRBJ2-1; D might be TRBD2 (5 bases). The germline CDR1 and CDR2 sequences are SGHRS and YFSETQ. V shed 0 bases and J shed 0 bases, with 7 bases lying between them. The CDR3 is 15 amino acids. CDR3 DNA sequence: TGCGCCAGCAGCTTGGATGCGGGCTCCTACAATGAGCAGTTCTTC. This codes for CASSLDAGSYNEQFF.

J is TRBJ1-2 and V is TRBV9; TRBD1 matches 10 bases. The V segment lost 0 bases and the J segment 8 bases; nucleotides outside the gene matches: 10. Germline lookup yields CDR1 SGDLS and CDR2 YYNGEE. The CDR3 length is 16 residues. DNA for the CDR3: TGTGCCAGCAGCGTAGTAGCGGACAGGGGGATCAGGGGCTACACCTTC. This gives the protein CASSVVADRGIRGYTF.

The CDR3 reads CASSSSLGLIYEQYF. DNA for the CDR3: TGTGCCAGCAGCTCCAGCCTGGGACTGATCTACGAGCAGTACTTC. The rearrangement links TRBV11-2 to TRBJ2-7, with TRBD2 as a possible D gene (6 bases). CDR1 is SGHAT, CDR2 FQNNGV, per germline. The CDR3 has 15 residues. The V and J ends lost 4 bases and 3 bases respectively, with 16 bases between them.